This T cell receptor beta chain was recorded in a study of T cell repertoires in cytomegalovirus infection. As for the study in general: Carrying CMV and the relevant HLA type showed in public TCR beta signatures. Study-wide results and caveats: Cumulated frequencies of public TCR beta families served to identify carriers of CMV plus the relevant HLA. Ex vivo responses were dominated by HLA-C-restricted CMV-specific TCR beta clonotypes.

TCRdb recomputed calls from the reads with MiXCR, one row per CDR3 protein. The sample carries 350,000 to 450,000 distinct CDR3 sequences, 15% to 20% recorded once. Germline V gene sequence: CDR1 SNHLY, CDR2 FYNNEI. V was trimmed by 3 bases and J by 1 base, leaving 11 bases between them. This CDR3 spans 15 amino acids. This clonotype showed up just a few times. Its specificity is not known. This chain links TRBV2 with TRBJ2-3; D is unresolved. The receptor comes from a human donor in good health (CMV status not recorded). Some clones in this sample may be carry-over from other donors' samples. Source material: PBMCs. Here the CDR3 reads CASSDRAHRTDTQYF. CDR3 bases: TGTGCCAGCAGTGATCGTGCACACCGCACAGATACGCAGTATTTT.